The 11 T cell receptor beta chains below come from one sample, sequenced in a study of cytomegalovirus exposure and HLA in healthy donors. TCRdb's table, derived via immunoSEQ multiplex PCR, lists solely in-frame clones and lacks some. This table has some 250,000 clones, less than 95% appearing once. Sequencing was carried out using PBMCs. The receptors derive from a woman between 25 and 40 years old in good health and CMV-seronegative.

The CDR3 protein is CASSDTGGVYNEQFF. In DNA, the CDR3 is TGTGCCAGCAGTGATACAGGGGGCGTCTACAATGAGCAGTTCTTC. The chain links TRBV6-1 to TRBJ2-1, with 9 nucleotides matching TRBD1. The V segment lost 3 bases and the J segment 3 bases; nucleotides outside the gene matches: 3. Germline values: CDR1 MNHNS, CDR2 SASEGT. CDR3 length: 15 residues.

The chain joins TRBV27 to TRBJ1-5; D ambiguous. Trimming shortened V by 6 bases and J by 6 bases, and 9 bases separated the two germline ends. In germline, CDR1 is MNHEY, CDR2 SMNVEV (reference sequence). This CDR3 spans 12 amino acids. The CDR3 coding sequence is TGTGCCAGCAGCAACACGGGTCAGCCCCAGCATTTT. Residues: CASSNTGQPQHF.

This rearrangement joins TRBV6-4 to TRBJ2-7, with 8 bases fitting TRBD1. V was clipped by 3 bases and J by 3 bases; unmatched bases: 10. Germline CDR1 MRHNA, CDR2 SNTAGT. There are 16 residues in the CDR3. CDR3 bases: TGTGCCAGCAGTGAACGGACAGGGCGAACATACTACGAGCAGTACTTC. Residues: CASSERTGRTYYEQYF.

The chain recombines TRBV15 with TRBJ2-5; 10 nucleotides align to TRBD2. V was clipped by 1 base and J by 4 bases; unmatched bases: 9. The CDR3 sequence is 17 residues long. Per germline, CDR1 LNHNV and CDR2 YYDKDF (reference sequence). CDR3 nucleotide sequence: TGTGCCACCAGCAGAGCACATCTAGCGGGGGCCCGAGAGACCCAGTACTTC. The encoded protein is CATSRAHLAGARETQYF.

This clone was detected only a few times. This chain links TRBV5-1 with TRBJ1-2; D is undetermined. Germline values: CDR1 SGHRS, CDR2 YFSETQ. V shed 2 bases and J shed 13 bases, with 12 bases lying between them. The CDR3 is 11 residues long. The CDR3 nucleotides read TGCGCCAGCAGCTTAGGCGAGCGGTTCACCTTC. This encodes CASSLGERFTF.

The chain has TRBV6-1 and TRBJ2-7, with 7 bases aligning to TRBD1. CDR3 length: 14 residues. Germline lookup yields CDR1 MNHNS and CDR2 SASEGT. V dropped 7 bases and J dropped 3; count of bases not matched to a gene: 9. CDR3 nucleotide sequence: TGTGCCAGCAACCGAGGGGGCAGAAGCTACGAGCAGTACTTC. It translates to CASNRGGRSYEQYF.

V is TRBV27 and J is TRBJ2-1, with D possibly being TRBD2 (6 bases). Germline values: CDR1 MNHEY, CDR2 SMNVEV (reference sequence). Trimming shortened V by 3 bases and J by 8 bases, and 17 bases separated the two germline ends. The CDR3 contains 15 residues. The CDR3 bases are TGTGCCAGCAGTTTTTTGGGGGGAGTGGTCGATGAGCAGTTCTTC. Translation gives CASSFLGGVVDEQFF.

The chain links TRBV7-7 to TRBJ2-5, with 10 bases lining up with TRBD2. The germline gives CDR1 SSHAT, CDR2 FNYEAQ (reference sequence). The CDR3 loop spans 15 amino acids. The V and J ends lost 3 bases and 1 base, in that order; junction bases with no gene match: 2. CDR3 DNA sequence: TGTGCCAGCAGCTTCGGGACTAGCGTCCAAGAGACCCAGTACTTC. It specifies CASSFGTSVQETQYF.

This chain's CDR3 is CASKAGTTWEQFF. The CDR3 DNA reads as TGTGCCAGCAAAGCCGGGACTACTTGGGAGCAGTTCTTC. This chain uses TRBV11-3 with TRBJ2-1; TRBD2 agrees at 7 bases. CDR1 and CDR2 from the germline V gene are SGHNT and YENEEA. The CDR3 contains 13 residues. V gave up 7 bases and J gave up 10 bases; unmatched junction bases: 10.

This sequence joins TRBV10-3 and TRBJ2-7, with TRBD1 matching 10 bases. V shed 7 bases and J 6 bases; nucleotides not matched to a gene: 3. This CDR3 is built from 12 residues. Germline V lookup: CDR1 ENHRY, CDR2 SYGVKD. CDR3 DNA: TGTGCCATCACCAGGACAGGGGGCGAGCAGTACTTC. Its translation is CAITRTGGEQYF.

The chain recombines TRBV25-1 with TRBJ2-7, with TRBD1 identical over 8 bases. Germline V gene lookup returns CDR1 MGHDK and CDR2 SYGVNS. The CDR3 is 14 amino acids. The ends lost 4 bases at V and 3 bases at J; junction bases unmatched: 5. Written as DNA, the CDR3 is TGTGCCAGCAGTGCAGAACAGGGGGTCTACGAGCAGTACTTC. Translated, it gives CASSAEQGVYEQYF.